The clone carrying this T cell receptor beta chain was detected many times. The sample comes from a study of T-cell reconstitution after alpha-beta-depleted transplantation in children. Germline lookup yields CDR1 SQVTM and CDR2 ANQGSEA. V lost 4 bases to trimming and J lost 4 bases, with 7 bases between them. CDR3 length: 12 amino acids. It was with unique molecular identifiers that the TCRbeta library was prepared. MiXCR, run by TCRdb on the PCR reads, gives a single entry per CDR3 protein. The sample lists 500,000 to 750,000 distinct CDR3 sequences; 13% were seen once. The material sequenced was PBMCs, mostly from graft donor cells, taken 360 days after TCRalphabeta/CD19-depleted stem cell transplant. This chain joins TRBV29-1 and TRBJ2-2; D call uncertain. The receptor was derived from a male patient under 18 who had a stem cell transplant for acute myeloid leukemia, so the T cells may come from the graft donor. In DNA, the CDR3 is TGCAGCGTTGCCGGAAGCACCGGGGAGCTGTTTTTT. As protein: CSVAGSTGELFF.